In its sample, the clone carrying this T cell receptor (beta chain) was seen once. What it binds is not known. The entry originates in a study of cytomegalovirus exposure and HLA in healthy donors. A multiplex PCR was run with 60 Vbeta primers and 13 Jbeta primers. Repertoires were generated with immunoSEQ multiplex PCR, while TCRdb's copy carries only in-frame clones and drops some. The repertoire holds 220,000 or so clones, with more than 60% as singletons. Per the germline V gene, CDR1 is SGHDN and CDR2 is FVKESK. V dropped 4 bases and J dropped 6 bases, with 19 bases sitting between them. The CDR3 spans 15 residues. Notes on the study in general: A few chains tied to CMV proved CMV antigen-specific in vitro. Later on, an analysis showed TCR association rates differing by HLA locus, with DRB1 the most and HLA-C the fewest. The study flagged about 150 TCR beta chains as cytomegalovirus-associated. Per a later analysis, fewer than 20,000 TCR beta sequences showed association with HLA alleles at 0.05 false discovery rate.

The sequence derives from a woman under 40 in good health and CMV-seronegative. Source material: PBMCs. The chain is built from TRBV14 and TRBJ2-7, with D possibly being TRBD2 (6 bases). The CDR3 protein is CASSPGGSWASEQYF. The CDR3 bases are TGTGCCAGCAGCCCCGGGGGTAGCTGGGCCAGCGAGCAGTACTTC.